The 15 T cell receptor beta chains below all came from one sample that was sequenced in a study of cytomegalovirus exposure and HLA in healthy donors. This PCR relied on a set of 60 Vbeta primers and 13 Jbeta primers. Method: immunoSEQ multiplex PCR; TCRdb's copy keeps in-frame clones and lacks some. The repertoire holds over 200,000 clones, with just under 70% as singletons. Input material: PBMCs. Every receptor here comes from a middle-aged man in good health and CMV-seropositive.

The chain is built from TRBV5-4 and TRBJ2-3, with 7 positions matching TRBD2. The CDR3 has 15 residues. Germline V gives CDR1 SGHNT, CDR2 YYREEE (reference sequence). J lost 2 bases, V lost 1 base, and 4 bases had no gene match. This CDR3 is CASSLSLADTDTQYF. As DNA, the CDR3 is TGTGCCAGCAGCTTGAGCCTAGCGGACACAGATACGCAGTATTTT.

The chain has TRBV28 and TRBJ1-5; 7 nucleotides align to TRBD1. The ends lost 4 bases at V and 4 bases at J; junction bases unmatched: 10. CDR1 is MDHEN and CDR2 is SYDVKM in the germline V gene. The CDR3 consists of 16 residues. The CDR3 DNA is TGTGCCAGCAGTTCAACACAGGGGATAGGGAATCAGCCCCAGCATTTT. This gives the protein CASSSTQGIGNQPQHF.

This sequence joins TRBV7-9 and TRBJ2-5, with 8 bases lining up with TRBD2. The CDR3 loop spans 16 amino acids. V gave up 5 bases and J gave up 5 bases; unmatched junction bases: 13. Germline V gene sequence: CDR1 SEHNR, CDR2 FQNEAQ (reference sequence). The chain's CDR3 is CASSHRAGEATETQYF. DNA for the CDR3: TGTGCCAGCAGCCACCGAGCGGGGGAAGCTACGGAGACCCAGTACTTC.

A single count supports this clone. The CDR3 DNA reads TGTGCCAGCAGCGAGGGAGTAGGGGGCCAAGGGACCGGGGAGCTGTTTTTT. Encoded protein: CASSEGVGGQGTGELFF. This chain uses TRBV9 with TRBJ2-2, with TRBD1 matching 7 bases. The CDR3 contains 17 residues. Germline loops: CDR1 SGDLS, CDR2 YYNGEE. V trimming: 3 bases; J trimming: 5 bases; junction bases outside the gene matches: 13.

A remark on this clone: Other DNA sequences in this specimen translate into the identical CDR3. V is TRBV4-2 and J is TRBJ2-7; D may be TRBD2 (7 bases). CDR3 length: 16 residues. Trimming removed 3 bases at V and 0 bases at J, with 15 bases between. Germline V gene data show CDR1 as LGHNA and CDR2 as YNFKEQ. The CDR3 region has the DNA TGTGCCAGCAGCCATCCATTAGGGGGGGGCTCCTACGAGCAGTACTTC. As protein: CASSHPLGGGSYEQYF.

In this sample, this clone turned up once. This chain uses TRBV5-1 with TRBJ2-3, with 7 positions matching TRBD1. The V and J ends lost 4 bases and 1 base, in that order; junction bases with no gene match: 6. Germline V CDR1 and CDR2: SGHRS, YFSETQ. The CDR3 is made up of 15 amino acids. CDR3 sequence: CASSRLGQGTDTQYF. DNA of the CDR3: TGCGCCAGCAGCCGCCTAGGACAGGGCACAGATACGCAGTATTTT.

The chain uses TRBV28 and TRBJ1-2; D remains ambiguous. Germline V CDR1 and CDR2: MDHEN, SYDVKM. Deletions cut 5 bases from V and 4 bases from J, with 8 bases between. CDR3 length: 12 amino acids. Written as DNA, the CDR3 is TGTGCCAGCAGTCCGGCGGGCTATGGCTACACCTTC. Protein: CASSPAGYGYTF.

This clone turned up a few times. This chain uses TRBV2 with TRBJ2-2; 7 bases are shared with TRBD1. Germline V CDR1 and CDR2: SNHLY, FYNNEI. CDR3 length equals 16 residues. V was clipped by 6 bases and J by 1 base; unmatched bases: 8. The CDR3 spells CASRIQGVLNTGELFF. The CDR3 DNA reads TGTGCCAGCAGGATTCAGGGGGTGCTGAACACCGGGGAGCTGTTTTTT. The entire variable domain, with the rest obtained from reference TRBV2 and TRBJ2-2, is as follows: EPEVTQTPSHQVTQMGQEVILRCVPISNHLYFYWYRQILGQKVEFLVSFYNNEISEKSEIFDDQFSVERPDGSNFTLKIRSTKLEDSAMYFCASRIQGVLNTGELFFGEGSRLTVL.

This clone was seen a handful of times. V and J are TRBV28 and TRBJ1-5, with D possibly matching TRBD1 (6 bases). The CDR3 is made up of 19 amino acids. The germline V and J ends were trimmed by 5 bases and 2 bases, with 25 bases remaining between them. Germline V gene data show CDR1 as MDHEN and CDR2 as SYDVKM. CDR3 amino acids: CASSTSGRGGTDRNQPQHF. CDR3 nucleotides: TGTGCCAGCAGTACCTCGGGCAGGGGTGGCACGGATCGCAATCAGCCCCAGCATTTT.

V and J are TRBV19 and TRBJ2-7; TRBD2 is a possible D gene (6 bases). There are 13 residues in the CDR3. The V gene lost 3 bases and the J gene lost 0 bases, with 6 bases spanning the gap. The germline V gene encodes CDR1 LNHDA and CDR2 SQIVND (reference sequence). CDR3 nucleotides: TGTGCCAGTAGTATGACTAGCTCCTACGAGCAGTACTTC. It yields the protein CASSMTSSYEQYF.

This rearrangement joins TRBV27 to TRBJ1-2; D is unclear. Germline V gives CDR1 MNHEY, CDR2 SMNVEV (reference sequence). The CDR3 is made up of 15 amino acids. Trimming cost V 6 bases and J 4 bases, with 18 bases left between them. CDR3 nucleotide sequence: TGTGCCAGCAGCCCTCTTCAACGTGTAGTCTATGGCTACACCTTC. Protein: CASSPLQRVVYGYTF.

The rearrangement links TRBV19 to TRBJ1-1; the match to TRBD1 covers 8 bases. CDR3 size: 12 residues. J was trimmed by 12 bases and V by 5 bases; bases with no gene match: 8. Germline CDR1 reads LNHDA; CDR2 reads SQIVND (reference sequence). CDR3 nucleotide sequence: TGTGCCAGTAGTGCCCGGACAGGGATTTCTTTCTTT. As protein: CASSARTGISFF.

J is TRBJ2-1 and V is TRBV5-1; no reliable D call. CDR1 and CDR2 from the germline V gene are SGHRS and YFSETQ. CDR3 length: 12 amino acids. Trimming left V 0 bases short and J 6 bases short, with 4 bases between. For the CDR3, the DNA is TGCGCCAGCAGCTTGGACGGCAATGAGCAGTTCTTC. This sequence encodes CASSLDGNEQFF.

The chain has TRBV7-2 and TRBJ2-1; TRBD1 aligns across 7 bases. Germline V lookup: CDR1 SGHTA, CDR2 FQGNSA. The CDR3 extends over 14 amino acids. J was trimmed by 3 bases and V by 6 bases; bases with no gene match: 5. The CDR3 region is CASSPGQNYNEQFF. Written as DNA, the CDR3 is TGTGCCAGCAGTCCGGGACAGAACTACAATGAGCAGTTCTTC.

The chain links TRBV5-4 to TRBJ2-2; D call uncertain. Germline CDR1 SGHNT, CDR2 YYREEE (reference sequence). V was cut by 2 bases and J by 1 base, with 6 bases left in between. The CDR3 has 14 residues. The CDR3 here is CASSLPGNTGELFF. CDR3 in DNA: TGTGCCAGCAGCTTACCCGGGAACACCGGGGAGCTGTTTTTT.